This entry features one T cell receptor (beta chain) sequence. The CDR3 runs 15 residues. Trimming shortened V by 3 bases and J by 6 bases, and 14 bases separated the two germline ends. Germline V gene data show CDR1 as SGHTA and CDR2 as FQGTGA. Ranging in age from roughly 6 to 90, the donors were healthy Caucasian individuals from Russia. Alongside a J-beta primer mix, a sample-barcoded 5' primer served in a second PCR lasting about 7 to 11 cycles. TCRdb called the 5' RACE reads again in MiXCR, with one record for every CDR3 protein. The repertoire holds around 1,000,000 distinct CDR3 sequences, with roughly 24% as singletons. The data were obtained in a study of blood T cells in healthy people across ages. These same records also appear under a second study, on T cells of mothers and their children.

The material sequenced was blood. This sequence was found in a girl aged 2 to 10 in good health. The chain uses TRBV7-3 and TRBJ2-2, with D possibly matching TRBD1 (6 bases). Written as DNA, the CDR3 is TGTGCCAGCAGCTTCGGTCAGGGGTTTTCCGGGGAGCTGTTTTTT. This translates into CASSFGQGFSGELFF. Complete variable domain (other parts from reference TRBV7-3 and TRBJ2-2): GAGVSQTPSNKVTEKGKYVELRCDPISGHTALYWYRQSLGQGPEFLIYFQGTGAADDSGLPNDRFFAVRPEGSVSTLKIQRTERGDSAVYLCASSFGQGFSGELFFGEGSRLTVL.